A single sample gave rise to the 26 T cell receptor beta chains below, sequenced in a study of tumor and adjacent non-tumor tissue in lung cancer. Three rounds of nested PCR, following a modified ARM-PCR protocol, produced the TCRbeta library. TCRdb used MiXCR to reprocess the multiplex PCR reads, holding one entry per CDR3 protein. The profile shows roughly 44,000 distinct CDR3 sequences, roughly three fifths of them singletons. No cell sorting was done before RNA was extracted from the tissue. More than 3 cm separated this lung sample from the edge of the tumor. Sequencing was performed on distant non-tumor lung tissue. Source of these receptors: a woman aged 35 to 49 with non-small cell lung cancer.

This clonotype was observed once. The germline gene is not matched at one end of the junction; a read error may be the cause. This chain links TRBV11-1 with TRBJ2-7; TRBD1 agrees at 9 bases. The CDR3 has 14 residues. Per the germline V gene, CDR1 is SGHAT and CDR2 is FQDESV (reference sequence). The DNA of the CDR3 is TGTGTCAGCACCCGTACAGGGGGCAGCTACGAGCAGTACTTC. It is translated as CVSTRTGGSYEQYF.

Many counts were recorded for this clonotype. The chain is built from TRBV6-5 and TRBJ2-2; D may be TRBD2 (6 bases). V was clipped by 10 bases and J by 7 bases, with 16 bases between them. The CDR3 sequence is 13 residues long. Germline V gives CDR1 MNHEY, CDR2 SVGAGI. The CDR3 region is CATGTPRNGELFF. CDR3 nucleotide sequence: TGTGCCACCGGGACTCCGCGGAACGGGGAGCTGTTTTTT.

With respect to this clonotype: One end of the junction fails to match germline, which may point to a read error. The gene calls are TRBV6-1 and TRBJ2-3, with a weak D call TRBD1 (6 bases). Germline V gene data show CDR1 as MNHNS and CDR2 as SASEGT. The CDR3 covers 13 residues. Here the CDR3 reads CASRSGRTDMQYF. The CDR3 coding sequence is TGTGCCAGTAGGTCAGGAAGGACAGATATGCAGTATTTT.

The table lists this clonotype with a few counts. The chain carries TRBV11-2 and TRBJ1-6, with TRBD1 as a possible D gene (6 bases). CDR1 is SGHAT, CDR2 FQNNGV, per germline. This CDR3 is built from 17 residues. Deletions cut 4 bases from V and 9 bases from J, with 22 bases between. CDR3 residues: CASSSILGTNLSSPLHF. The CDR3 DNA sequence: TGTGCCAGCAGCTCGATATTAGGGACAAACCTGAGTTCACCCCTCCACTTT.

This clonotype has just one count. The CDR3 spells CESRDRGLGSTEAFF. DNA for the CDR3: TGTGAAAGCAGGGACAGGGGGCTGGGGTCCACTGAAGCTTTCTTT. This rearrangement joins TRBV6-6 to TRBJ1-1, with 12 bases that match TRBD1. The germline V gene encodes CDR1 MNHNY and CDR2 SVGAGI (reference sequence). The length of the CDR3 is 15 residues.

The sample holds one count of this clonotype. Relative to the germline gene, one junction end is altered; a read error may explain this. This sequence joins TRBV4-1 and TRBJ2-7; D gene unclear. Germline loops: CDR1 MGHRA, CDR2 YSYEKL. The CDR3 totals 12 residues. As DNA, the CDR3 is TGCGCCAACAGCCAAGGTGAATACGAGCAGTACTTC. Encoded protein: CANSQGEYEQYF.

On this clonotype: An end of the junction differs from the germline gene, which may be a read error. V and J are TRBV12-3 or TRBV12-4 and TRBJ2-7, with D unresolved. CDR3 length equals 13 residues. This CDR3 reads CASRAGLGYEQYF. The CDR3 bases are TGTGCCAGCAGAGCCGGGCTAGGGTACGAACAGTACTTC.

The gene calls are TRBV4-1 and TRBJ1-2; D not certain. Trimming shortened V by 1 base and J by 3 bases, and 18 bases separated the two germline ends. Germline V CDR1 and CDR2: MGHRA, YSYEKL. The CDR3 has 17 residues. CDR3 nucleotides: TGCGCCAGCAGCCAAGCGCCGAGGGTACAGCGTGACTATGGCTACACCTTC. This encodes CASSQAPRVQRDYGYTF.

The chain couples TRBV6-1 to TRBJ1-5; no firm D call. Germline CDR1 reads MNHNS; CDR2 reads SASEGT. The CDR3 consists of 13 residues. The ends were cut back, 3 bases at V and 6 bases at J, with 9 bases in the middle. CDR3: CASSEGRGQPQHF. CDR3 nucleotide sequence: TGTGCCAGCAGTGAGGGAAGAGGTCAGCCCCAGCATTTT.

With respect to this clonotype: A much larger clone is a single base away; this may be a read error. V usage is TRBV20-1 and J usage is TRBJ2-7; D possibly matches TRBD1 or TRBD2 (5 bases each). This CDR3 is built from 16 residues. Germline CDR1 reads DFQATT; CDR2 reads SNEGSKA (reference sequence). Trimming removed 1 base at V and 5 bases at J, with 21 bases between. CDR3 bases: TGCAGTGCTAGAGTCCACCCGGGACGGGTGGGAAACGAGCAGTACTTC. Its translation is CSARVHPGRVGNEQYF.

This clonotype was seen many times. The chain couples TRBV12-3 or TRBV12-4 to TRBJ2-7, with D tentatively TRBD1 or TRBD2 (5 bases each). Trimming left V 3 bases short and J 3 bases short, with 6 bases between. This CDR3 is 12 amino acids long. In DNA form, the CDR3 reads TGTGCCAGCAGTTTTGGGGGCTACGAGCAGTACTTC. It is translated as CASSFGGYEQYF.

As regards this clonotype: This sequence may be a read error, since a much larger clone differs from it by one base. This chain joins TRBV20-1 and TRBJ1-1; D perhaps matches TRBD1 (6 bases). CDR1 DFQATT and CDR2 SNEGSKA come from the germline V gene (reference sequence). The CDR3 sequence is 14 residues long. In nucleotides, the CDR3 is TGCAGTGCAAGAGGGGGAAGGACCGTGGATGAAGCTTTCTTT. This translates into CSARGGRTVDEAFF.

This clonotype was counted many times. This chain links TRBV12-3 or TRBV12-4 with TRBJ2-1; 8 positions agree with TRBD2. V trimming: 3 bases; J trimming: 4 bases; junction bases outside the gene matches: 2. The CDR3 runs 14 residues. CDR3 residues: CASSFGGGYNEQFF. CDR3 DNA: TGTGCCAGCAGTTTCGGGGGGGGGTACAATGAGCAGTTCTTC.

The V and J genes are TRBV28 and TRBJ1-1; D not certain. The ends were cut back, 7 bases at V and 3 bases at J, with 9 bases in the middle. Looked up from germline, CDR1 is MDHEN and CDR2 is SYDVKM. This CDR3 has 12 amino acids. Here the CDR3 DNA reads TGTGCCAGCAAGATCAGGTACACTGAAGCTTTCTTT. This codes for CASKIRYTEAFF.

Turning to this clonotype: Because it lacks the conserved phenylalanine or tryptophan at the end, this CDR3 is likely a read error. The limits of the CDR3 on the DNA are not certain, so only TCRdb's listed CDR3 is given. The genes are TRBV11-2 and TRBJ2-1. The CDR3 spans 11 amino acids, including both terminal residues. Germline V gene lookup returns CDR1 SGHAT and CDR2 FQNNGV. The CDR3 loop is CASSLADERFL.

A word on this clonotype: Given the absence of the conserved phenylalanine or tryptophan at the CDR3 end, a read error is likely. The limits of the CDR3 on the DNA are not certain, so only TCRdb's listed CDR3 is given. The chain has TRBV4-1 and TRBJ2-6; the table's TRBD1 call for D was not verified on the DNA. The CDR3 numbers 14 amino acids, ends counted. Germline assignment: CDR1 MGHRA and CDR2 YSYEKL. CDR3 loop: CASDPGVGANVLTL.

Comments on this clonotype: Because the CDR3 is missing its conserved closing phenylalanine or tryptophan, this is likely a read error. The limits of the CDR3 on the DNA are not certain, so only TCRdb's listed CDR3 is given. J is TRBJ2-1 and V is TRBV20-1; TRBD2 reflects the table's D call only, with no check against the DNA. The CDR3 is 13 amino acids in total, end residues counted. Germline loops: CDR1 DFQATT, CDR2 SNEGSKA (reference sequence). The CDR3 loop is CSAREGSYNERFY.

Turning to this clonotype: The germline gene is not matched at one end of the junction; a read error may be the cause. The chain carries TRBV11-3 and TRBJ1-1; no firm D call. The germline V gene encodes CDR1 SGHNT and CDR2 YENEEA. The CDR3 is 13 residues long. The CDR3 region has the DNA TGTGCCAGCAGCTTAGGCAGGAACTGTGAAGCCTTCTTT. Translation: CASSLGRNCEAFF.

Worth noting for this clonotype: An end of the junction differs from the germline gene, which may be a read error. The rearrangement links TRBV12-3 or TRBV12-4 to TRBJ1-2; D gene ambiguous. This CDR3 has 14 amino acids. The CDR3 bases are TGTGCCAGTAGTTCCCGGCCGGAAAACTATGGCTACACCTTC. Its translation: CASSSRPENYGYTF.

On this clonotype: One end of the junction is discordant with germline, which a read error may explain. The gene calls are TRBV6-5 and TRBJ2-1, with TRBD2 matching over 11 bases. Looked up from germline, CDR1 is MNHEY and CDR2 is SVGAGI. This CDR3 has 15 amino acids. CDR3 residues: CASRLAGNSYSEQFF. CDR3 nucleotides: TGTGCCAGCCGACTAGCGGGAAACTCCTACAGTGAGCAGTTCTTC.

Remarks on this clonotype: The junction departs from germline at one end; a sequencing error may be responsible. J is TRBJ2-5 and V is TRBV5-1, with 8 bases identical to TRBD2. The germline V gene has CDR1 SGHRS and CDR2 YFSETQ. The CDR3 sequence is 15 residues long. The CDR3 spells CVSSFNGGATATQYF. CDR3 coding DNA: TGCGTCAGCAGCTTTAACGGGGGGGCCACGGCGACCCAGTACTTC.

About this clonotype: A junction boundary mismatches the germline segment, possibly from a read error. The chain combines TRBV29-1 with TRBJ2-7; no definite D call. Germline loops: CDR1 SQVTM, CDR2 ANQGSEA. This CDR3 is 13 amino acids long. The CDR3 loop reads CSVVGSVHYGQYF. The CDR3 nucleotides read TGCAGCGTTGTTGGATCAGTCCACTACGGGCAGTACTTC.

Remarks on this clonotype: A clone one base away is much larger, so this may be a read error. The V call is TRBV5-5, the J call TRBJ1-2; a weak D match, TRBD1 (6 bases). The length of the CDR3 is 15 residues. CDR1 is SGHKS, CDR2 YYEKEE, per germline (reference sequence). The CDR3 DNA sequence: TGTGCCAGCGGCTTCGGGAACAGGGAAGGAGACGGCTACACCTTC. Residues: CASGFGNREGDGYTF.

This clonotype was detected once. The conserved closing phenylalanine or tryptophan is absent in this CDR3, likely reflecting a read error. The chain uses TRBV11-3 and TRBJ2-5; maybe TRBD1 (5 bases). Per germline, CDR1 SGHNT and CDR2 YENEEA. This CDR3 has 14 amino acids. The CDR3: CACSFGHQGETQYY. CDR3 nucleotide sequence: TGTGCCTGCAGCTTCGGACACCAAGGAGAGACCCAGTACTAC.

This clonotype came up many times. The chain uses TRBV6-5 and TRBJ2-2; D is possibly TRBD1 (5 bases). Between the trimmed V and J ends, which lost 9 bases and 3 bases, there was a span of 11 bases. The CDR3 is made up of 13 amino acids. Germline-derived CDR1 and CDR2 are MNHEY and SVGAGI. For the CDR3, the DNA is TGTGCCAGATCGACAGATTACACCGGGGAGCTGTTTTTT. Translation: CARSTDYTGELFF.

About this clonotype: An end of the junction differs from the germline gene, which may be a read error. This chain connects TRBV6-1 to TRBJ2-3; D might be TRBD2 (6 bases). The CDR3 runs to 16 residues. The germline gives CDR1 MNHNS, CDR2 SASEGT. The CDR3 protein is CTSSEDPGGTTDTHYF. The CDR3 DNA reads TGTACCAGCAGTGAAGACCCCGGAGGGACCACAGATACACACTATTTT.